The source of this TCR beta chain is a study of blood T cell repertoires in COVID-19. Study-wide background: In each case, the material was cDNA or gDNA derived from T cells, B-cell-depleted T cells, or PBMCs.

Germline CDR1 SGHRS, CDR2 YFSETQ. The CDR3 extends over 15 amino acids. V shed 0 bases, J shed 1 base, and the junction held 2 bases outside the gene matches. Libraries were prepared by immunoSEQ multiplex PCR; TCRdb keeps only in-frame clonotypes and omits some of them. The table has some 250,000 clones, approximately 84% seen once. The V and J genes are TRBV5-1 and TRBJ2-3, with 7 bases lining up with TRBD1. The source of this sequence is a man between 40 and 49 years old who had recovered from COVID-19. Specimen: PBMCs or T cells enriched from blood (not recorded which). Here the CDR3 reads CASSLDRGGTDTQYF. CDR3 nucleotide sequence: TGCGCCAGCAGCTTGGACAGGGGAGGCACAGATACGCAGTATTTT.